This T cell receptor (beta chain) emerged from a study of blood T cells in healthy people across ages. Primed by a sample-barcoded 5' primer and a J-beta primer mix, a second PCR proceeded for roughly 7 to 12 cycles. TCRdb reprocessed the 5' RACE reads with MiXCR, giving one entry per CDR3 protein. The sample yields about 800,000 distinct CDR3 sequences, roughly 64% seen once. V shed 5 bases and J shed 0 bases, with 14 bases lying between them. The CDR3 totals 16 residues. Germline V gives CDR1 SGHTA, CDR2 FQGNSA. This rearrangement joins TRBV7-2 to TRBJ2-1; TRBD2 might be the D (6 bases). The sequence came from a man aged 30 to 45 in good health. What was sequenced was blood. In DNA form, the CDR3 reads TGTGCCAGCAGCCCATGGACTACTAGCTCCTACAATGAGCAGTTCTTC. This sequence encodes CASSPWTTSSYNEQFF.